The rows below give T cell receptor beta chains drawn from one sample of a study of control samples from healthy donors and cancer patients. Using immunoSEQ multiplex PCR, the repertoire was profiled, and TCRdb retains in-frame clones only, with some absent. The data hold about 61,000 clones, with around 90% observed a single time. The sample taken for sequencing was PBMCs. These receptors came from a man between 60 and 70 years old with colorectal cancer. Each CDR3 is given without its conserved first and last residue. Some rows have no size entry. The others give once, few or many, or a class for an expanded clone.

clone size: once; J gene: TRBJ2-6; V gene: TRBV30; CDR3 protein: AWRGAGANVLT
clone size: once; J gene: TRBJ2-1; V gene: TRBV7-3; CDR3 protein: ASSPNSVNEQF
clone size: .; J gene: TRBJ1-5; V gene: TRBV6-4; CDR3 protein: ASTVGSSNQPQH
clone size: .; J gene: TRBJ2-3; V gene: TRBV29-1; CDR3 protein: SVAGTSGASTDTQY
clone size: few; J gene: TRBJ1-5; V gene: TRBV19; CDR3 protein: ASISFAGINQPQH
clone size: .; J gene: TRBJ2-3; V gene: TRBV6-2/TRBV6-3; CDR3 protein: ASSWEGETDTQY
clone size: .; J gene: TRBJ1-2; V gene: TRBV19; CDR3 protein: ASSDGNYGYT
clone size: .; J gene: TRBJ1-2; V gene: TRBV18; CDR3 protein: ASSPEQIDGYT
clone size: .; J gene: TRBJ2-3; V gene: TRBV2; CDR3 protein: ASSSNPGLAGGDTDTQY
clone size: .; J gene: TRBJ1-6; V gene: TRBV20-1; CDR3 protein: SASWAAENSPLH
clone size: .; J gene: TRBJ2-5; V gene: TRBV7-9; CDR3 protein: ASSLGAVFGETQY
clone size: few; J gene: TRBJ1-2; V gene: TRBV20-1; CDR3 protein: SASALLLTESYGYT
clone size: .; J gene: TRBJ1-2; V gene: TRBV4-3; CDR3 protein: ASSQTGTGDGYGYT
clone size: once; J gene: TRBJ2-1; V gene: TRBV5-1; CDR3 protein: ASSLGASNEQF